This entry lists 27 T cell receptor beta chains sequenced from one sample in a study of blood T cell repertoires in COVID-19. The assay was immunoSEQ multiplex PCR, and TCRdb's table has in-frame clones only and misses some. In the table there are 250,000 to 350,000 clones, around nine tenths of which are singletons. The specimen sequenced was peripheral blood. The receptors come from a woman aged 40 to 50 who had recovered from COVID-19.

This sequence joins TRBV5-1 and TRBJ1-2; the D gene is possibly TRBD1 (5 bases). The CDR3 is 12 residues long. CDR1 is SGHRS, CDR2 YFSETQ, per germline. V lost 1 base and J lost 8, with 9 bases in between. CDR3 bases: TGCGCCAGCAGCTTGTCAGGGTGGGGCTACACCTTC. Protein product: CASSLSGWGYTF.

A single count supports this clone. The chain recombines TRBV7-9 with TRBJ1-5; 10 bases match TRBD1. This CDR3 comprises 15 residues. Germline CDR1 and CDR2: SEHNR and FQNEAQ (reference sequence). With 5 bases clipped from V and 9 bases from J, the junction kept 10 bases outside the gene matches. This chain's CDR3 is CASSSSGQGFAPQHF. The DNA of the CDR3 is TGTGCCAGCAGCAGTTCGGGACAGGGGTTTGCGCCCCAGCATTTT.

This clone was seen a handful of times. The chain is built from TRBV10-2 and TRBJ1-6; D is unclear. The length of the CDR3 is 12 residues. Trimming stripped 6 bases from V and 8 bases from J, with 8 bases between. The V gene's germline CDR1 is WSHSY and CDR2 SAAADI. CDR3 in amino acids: CASSLGDSPLHF. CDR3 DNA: TGCGCCAGCAGCCTCGGGGATTCACCCCTCCACTTT.

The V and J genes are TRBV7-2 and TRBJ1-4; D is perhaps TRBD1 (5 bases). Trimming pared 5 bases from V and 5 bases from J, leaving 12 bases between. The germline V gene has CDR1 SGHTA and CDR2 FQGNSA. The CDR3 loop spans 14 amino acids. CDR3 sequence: CASSRGTANEKLFF. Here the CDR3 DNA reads TGTGCCAGCAGCCGCGGGACCGCAAATGAAAAACTGTTTTTT.

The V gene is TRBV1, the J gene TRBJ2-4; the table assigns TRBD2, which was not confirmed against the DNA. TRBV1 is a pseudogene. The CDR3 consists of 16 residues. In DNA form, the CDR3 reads TGCACCAGCAGTTGCCCCCGGGGGTATGCCAAAAACATTCAGTACTTC. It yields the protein CTSSCPRGYAKNIQYF.

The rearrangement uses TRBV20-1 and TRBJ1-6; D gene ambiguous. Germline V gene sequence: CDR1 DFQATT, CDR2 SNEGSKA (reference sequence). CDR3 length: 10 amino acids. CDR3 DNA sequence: TGCAACCGGCCGGGTTCACCCCTCCACTTT. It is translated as CNRPGSPLHF.

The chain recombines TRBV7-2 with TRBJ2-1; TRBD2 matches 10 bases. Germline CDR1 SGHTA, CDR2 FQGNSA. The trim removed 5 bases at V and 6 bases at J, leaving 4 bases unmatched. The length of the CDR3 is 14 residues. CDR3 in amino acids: CASSLGLAANEQFF. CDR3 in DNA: TGTGCCAGCAGCCTAGGACTAGCGGCCAATGAGCAGTTCTTC. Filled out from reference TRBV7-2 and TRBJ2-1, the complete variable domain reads GAGVSQSPSNKVTEKGKDVELRCDPISGHTALYWYRQSLGQGLEFLIYFQGNSAPDKSGLPSDRFSAERTGGSVSTLTIQRTQQEDSAVYLCASSLGLAANEQFFGPGTRLTVL.

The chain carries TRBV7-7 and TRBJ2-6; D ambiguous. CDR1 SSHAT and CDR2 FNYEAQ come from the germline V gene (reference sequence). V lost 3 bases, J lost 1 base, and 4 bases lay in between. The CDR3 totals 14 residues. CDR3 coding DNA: TGTGCCAGCAGCTTGAGTTCTGGGGCCAACGTCCTGACTTTC. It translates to CASSLSSGANVLTF.

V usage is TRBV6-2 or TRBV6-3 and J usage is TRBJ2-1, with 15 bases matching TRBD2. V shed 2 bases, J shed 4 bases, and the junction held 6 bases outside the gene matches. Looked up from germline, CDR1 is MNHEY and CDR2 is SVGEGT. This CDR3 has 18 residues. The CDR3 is CASSYHRTSGGVYNEQFF. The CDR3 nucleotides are TGTGCCAGCAGTTACCACAGGACTAGCGGGGGGGTGTACAATGAGCAGTTCTTC.

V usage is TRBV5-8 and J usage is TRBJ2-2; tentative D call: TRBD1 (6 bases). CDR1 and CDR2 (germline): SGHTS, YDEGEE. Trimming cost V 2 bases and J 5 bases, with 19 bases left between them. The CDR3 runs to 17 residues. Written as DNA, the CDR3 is TGTGCCAGCAGCTTTGACTACAGACCCGGGACAACCGGGGAGCTGTTTTTT. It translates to CASSFDYRPGTTGELFF.

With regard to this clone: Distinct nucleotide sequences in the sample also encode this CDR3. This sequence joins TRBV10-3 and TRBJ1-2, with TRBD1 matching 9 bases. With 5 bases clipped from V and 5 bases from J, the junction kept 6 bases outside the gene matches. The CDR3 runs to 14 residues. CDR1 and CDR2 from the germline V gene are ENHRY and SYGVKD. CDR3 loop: CAISSGQGGYGYTF. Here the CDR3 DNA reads TGTGCCATCAGTTCGGGACAGGGTGGATATGGCTACACCTTC.

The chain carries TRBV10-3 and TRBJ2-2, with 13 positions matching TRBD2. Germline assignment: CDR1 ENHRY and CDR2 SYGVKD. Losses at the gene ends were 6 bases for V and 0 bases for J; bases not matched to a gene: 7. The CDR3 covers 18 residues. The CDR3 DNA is TGTGCCATCAGGGTGACTAGCGGGAGGCATCCGAACACCGGGGAGCTGTTTTTT. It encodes CAIRVTSGRHPNTGELFF.

Here the CDR3 reads CASSVEGGGHTDTQYF. The DNA for the CDR3 is TGTGCCAGCAGCGTAGAAGGAGGGGGCCACACAGATACGCAGTATTTT. The chain combines TRBV9 with TRBJ2-3; a weak D match, TRBD1 (7 bases). V gave up 0 bases and J gave up 2 bases, with 13 bases separating them. The CDR3 has 16 amino acids. In germline, CDR1 is SGDLS, CDR2 YYNGEE.

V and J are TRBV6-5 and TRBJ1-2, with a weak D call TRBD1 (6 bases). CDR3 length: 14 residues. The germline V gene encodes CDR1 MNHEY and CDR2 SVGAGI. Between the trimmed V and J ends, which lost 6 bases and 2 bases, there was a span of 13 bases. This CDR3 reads CASRTAGTNYGYTF. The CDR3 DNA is TGTGCCAGCAGGACCGCCGGGACAAACTATGGCTACACCTTC.

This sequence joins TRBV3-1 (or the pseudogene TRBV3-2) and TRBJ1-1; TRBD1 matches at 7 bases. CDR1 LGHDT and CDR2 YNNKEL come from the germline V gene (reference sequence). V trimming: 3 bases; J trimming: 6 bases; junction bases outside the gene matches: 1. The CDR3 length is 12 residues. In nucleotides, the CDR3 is TGTGCCAGCAGCCAGACAGGGTCTGAAGCTTTCTTT. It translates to CASSQTGSEAFF.

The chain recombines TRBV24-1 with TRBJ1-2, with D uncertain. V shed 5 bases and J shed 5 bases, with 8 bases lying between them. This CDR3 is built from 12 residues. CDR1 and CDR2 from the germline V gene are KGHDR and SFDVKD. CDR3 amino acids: CATSVGGYGYTF. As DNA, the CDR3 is TGTGCCACCAGTGTGGGAGGGTATGGCTACACCTTC.

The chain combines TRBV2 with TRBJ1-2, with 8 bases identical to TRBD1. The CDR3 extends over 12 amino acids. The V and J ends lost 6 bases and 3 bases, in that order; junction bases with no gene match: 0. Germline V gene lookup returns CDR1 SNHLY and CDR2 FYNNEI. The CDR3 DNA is TGTGCCAGCAGGACAGGGGACTATGGCTACACCTTC. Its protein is CASRTGDYGYTF.

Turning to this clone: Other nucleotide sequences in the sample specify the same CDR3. CDR3 sequence (DNA): TGTGCCAGCTCACCACCGTTAACAGATACGCAGTATTTT. Protein: CASSPPLTDTQYF. This chain links TRBV18 with TRBJ2-3; no clear D gene. V lost 0 bases and J 3 bases, leaving 4 bases between the germline ends. CDR1 KGHSH and CDR2 LQKENI come from the germline V gene. The CDR3 is 13 residues long.

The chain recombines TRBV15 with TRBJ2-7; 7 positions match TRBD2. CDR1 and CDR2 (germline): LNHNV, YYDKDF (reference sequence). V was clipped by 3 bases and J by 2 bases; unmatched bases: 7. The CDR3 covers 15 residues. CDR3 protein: CATSSTLASPYEQYF. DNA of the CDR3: TGTGCCACCAGCAGTACACTAGCGAGCCCCTACGAGCAGTACTTC. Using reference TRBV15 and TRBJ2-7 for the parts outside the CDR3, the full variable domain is DAMVIQNPRYQVTQFGKPVTLSCSQTLNHNVMYWYQQKSSQAPKLLFHYYDKDFNNEADTPDNFQSRRPNTSFCFLDIRSPGLGDTAMYLCATSSTLASPYEQYFGPGTRLTVT.

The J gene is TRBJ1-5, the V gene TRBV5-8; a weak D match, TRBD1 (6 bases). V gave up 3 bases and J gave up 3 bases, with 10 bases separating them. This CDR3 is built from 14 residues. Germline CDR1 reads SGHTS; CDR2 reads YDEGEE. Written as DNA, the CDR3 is TGTGCCAGCAGCTCGGACAGAGCCAATCAGCCCCAGCATTTT. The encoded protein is CASSSDRANQPQHF.

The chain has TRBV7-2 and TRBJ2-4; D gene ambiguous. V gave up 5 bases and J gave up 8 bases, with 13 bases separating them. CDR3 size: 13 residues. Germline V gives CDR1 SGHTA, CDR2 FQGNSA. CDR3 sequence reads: CASSPNSEYIQYF. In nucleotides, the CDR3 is TGTGCCAGCAGCCCTAACTCGGAGTACATTCAGTACTTC.

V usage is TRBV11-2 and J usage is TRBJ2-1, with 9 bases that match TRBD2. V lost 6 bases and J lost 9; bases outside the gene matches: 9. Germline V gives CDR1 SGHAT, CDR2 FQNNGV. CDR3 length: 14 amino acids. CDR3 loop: CASRQPGLAGEQFF. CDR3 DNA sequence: TGTGCCAGCAGGCAGCCGGGACTAGCAGGTGAGCAGTTCTTC.

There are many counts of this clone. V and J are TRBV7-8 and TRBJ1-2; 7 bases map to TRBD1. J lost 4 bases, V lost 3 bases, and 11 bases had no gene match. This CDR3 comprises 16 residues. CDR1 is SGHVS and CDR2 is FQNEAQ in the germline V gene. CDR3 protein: CASSFKQGVDGYGYTF. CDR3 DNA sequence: TGTGCCAGCAGCTTTAAGCAGGGGGTGGACGGCTATGGCTACACCTTC.

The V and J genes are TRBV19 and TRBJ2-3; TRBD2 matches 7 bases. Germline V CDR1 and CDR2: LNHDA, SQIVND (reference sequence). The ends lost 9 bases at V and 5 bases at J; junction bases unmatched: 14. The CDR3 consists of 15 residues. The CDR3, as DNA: TGTGCCAGGGCTAAGCGGGAAGCCGGGGAAGATACGCAGTATTTT. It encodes CARAKREAGEDTQYF.

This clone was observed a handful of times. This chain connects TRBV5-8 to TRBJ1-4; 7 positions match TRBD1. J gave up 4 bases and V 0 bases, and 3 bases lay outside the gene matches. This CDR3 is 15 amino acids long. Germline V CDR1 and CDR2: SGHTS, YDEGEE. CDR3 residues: CASSLGTGYNEKLFF. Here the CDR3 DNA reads TGTGCCAGCAGCTTGGGGACAGGCTATAATGAAAAACTGTTTTTT.

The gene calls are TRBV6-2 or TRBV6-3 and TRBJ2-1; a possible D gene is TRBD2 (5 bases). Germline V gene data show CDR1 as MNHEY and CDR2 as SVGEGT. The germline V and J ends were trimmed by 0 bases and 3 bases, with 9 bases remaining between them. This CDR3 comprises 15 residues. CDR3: CASSYSTLVYNEQFF. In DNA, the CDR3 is TGTGCCAGCAGTTACTCGACACTAGTCTACAATGAGCAGTTCTTC.

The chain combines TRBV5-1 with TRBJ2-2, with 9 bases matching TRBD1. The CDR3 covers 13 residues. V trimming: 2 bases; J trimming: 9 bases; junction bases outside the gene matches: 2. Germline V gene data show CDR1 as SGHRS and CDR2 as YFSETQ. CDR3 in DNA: TGCGCCAGCAGCTTACAGGGGGCCTGGGAGCTGTTTTTT. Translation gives CASSLQGAWELFF.